This TCR beta chain was profiled in a study of blood T cell repertoires in COVID-19 (TCRdb year 2020). Notes on the research overall: Samples covering the acute and convalescent phases of COVID-19 were provided by collaborators in the United States, Italy and Spain. The prospective study material was composed of cDNA or gDNA derived from T cells, B-cell-depleted T cells, or PBMCs. The dataset comprised deeply sampled blood TCRbeta repertoires from subjects exposed to, actively infected with, or recovered from COVID-19. The repertoires were released in a freely available public database meant as a resource for research on the immune response to SARS-CoV-2. The samples were drawn from the first 160 participants of the ongoing ImmuneRACE study and from 950 to 1,500 subjects provided by 6 global collaborators. The sample metadata nearly always contained a de-identified subject ID, COVID-19 status, age in years and sex. Where HLA class I and class II types were available, the types were taken from metadata supplied by the sample provider, not from assay-based typing.

TCRbeta CDR3 regions were amplified from genomic DNA by means of the immunoSEQ Assay, a bias-controlled multiplex PCR. As for the original processing: The number of nucleated cells in each sample was estimated by amplification of reference gene primers within the assay. To quantify the absolute abundance of each unique TCRbeta CDR3 rearrangement, sequence reads were collapsed and filtered. For each sample, productive Simpson clonality was calculated as the square root of Simpson's diversity index across productive rearrangements. The immuneACCESS repertoire file appears here via TCRdb, limited to in-frame rearrangements. These files lack a portion of the clones; in checked studies, under half of the deficit traces to unresolved V genes, and the cause of the others is not known. From that table come the V and J calls and clone size; the DNA was used to work out D and trimming. The sample yields about 260,000 clones; approximately 88% were counted once. The leading ten clones occupy 1% to 1.5% of the sample.

A remark on this clone: Its antigen remains undetermined. Base quality data are lacking; no much larger clone is found one base away.

Participants in the prospective study were enrolled through a virtual design, were aged about 18 to 89 years, and lived in 24 United States geographic areas. Cohort assignment in the prospective study relied on participant-reported clinical history from a screening survey and a study questionnaire. In the prospective study, whole blood, serum and a nasopharyngeal or oropharyngeal swab were collected from each participant by mobile phlebotomists. Additional blood draws and questionnaires over an approximately two-month period could optionally be provided by prospective study participants. Prospective study blood samples were shipped either frozen or at room temperature before DNA extraction. General findings and caveats noted by the study authors: How much clinical and demographic metadata was included differed by source and by participant, and the metadata was provided uncurated.

The sample comprised PBMCs or T cells enriched from blood (not recorded which). This TCR was sampled from a woman aged 40-49 years with acute COVID-19.

Here is the DNA: TGCGCCAGCAGCTTGTTTAACTTTGGTAGTCGACTAGCGGGAGTGGAGACCCAGTACTTC. This translates into CASSLFNFGSRLAGVETQYF. The V gene is TRBV5-1 and the J gene is TRBJ2-5; 12 nucleotides in the junction match TRBD2. The CDR3 contains 20 residues, cysteine and phenylalanine counted. The retained sequence is limited to the CDR3, 60 bases, with the frame set at the first base. Sequences SGHRS (CDR1) and YFSETQ (CDR2) are obtained from the germline V gene. Trimming leaves V shorter by 1 base and J shorter by 5 bases, with the junction holding 18 bases beyond the gene matches.